Listed below are T cell receptor beta chains from one sample, sequenced in a study of T cells expressing NK-cell markers. With the 5' RACE reads reprocessed, TCRdb shows one record per CDR3 protein and no DNA. Its clone listing holds about 170,000 distinct CDR3 sequences. The sequencing input was blood T cells: a sorted CD56 or NKG2C T cell subset, CD4+ or CD8+ T cells, or bulk PBMC T cells (not recorded which). These TCRs come from a man aged 18-69 years in good health. Both conserved end residues are part of each CDR3. Each record gives: V gene, J gene, clone size, CDR3 protein. Size is omitted from some rows. Given values are once, few, many or a class for expanded clones.

V gene: TRBV7-2; J gene: TRBJ2-3; clone size: NA; CDR3 protein: CASSSTGHTDTQYF
V gene: TRBV5-6; J gene: TRBJ1-2; clone size: NA; CDR3 protein: CASAFLGTDDGYTF
V gene: TRBV2; J gene: TRBJ2-7; clone size: NA; CDR3 protein: CASSEAGRVTYEQYF
V gene: TRBV5-1; J gene: TRBJ1-1; clone size: NA; CDR3 protein: CASTISGWMNTEAFF
V gene: TRBV12-3/TRBV12-4; J gene: TRBJ2-7; clone size: NA; CDR3 protein: CASSPGLWPEQYF
V gene: TRBV7-2; J gene: TRBJ2-1; clone size: NA; CDR3 protein: CASSPPLGGGEQFF
V gene: TRBV6-4; J gene: TRBJ2-2; clone size: NA; CDR3 protein: CASTQPREYTGELFF
V gene: TRBV29-1; J gene: TRBJ2-1; clone size: NA; CDR3 protein: CSVDGGGGYNEQFF
V gene: TRBV27; J gene: TRBJ2-1; clone size: NA; CDR3 protein: CASTPGRAEGVGEQFF
V gene: TRBV6-1; J gene: TRBJ1-1; clone size: NA; CDR3 protein: CASSLRDRGGTEAFF
V gene: TRBV12-3/TRBV12-4; J gene: TRBJ2-1; clone size: NA; CDR3 protein: CASSSSTSIDEQFF
V gene: TRBV5-1; J gene: TRBJ2-6; clone size: NA; CDR3 protein: CASSSHRGANVLTF
V gene: TRBV28; J gene: TRBJ2-7; clone size: NA; CDR3 protein: CASNPDRGGEQYF
V gene: TRBV6-2/TRBV6-3; J gene: TRBJ2-7; clone size: medium-sized; CDR3 protein: CASSPLADSSYEQYF
V gene: TRBV5-4; J gene: TRBJ1-2; clone size: NA; CDR3 protein: CASSLLTGADGYTF
V gene: TRBV27; J gene: TRBJ2-7; clone size: NA; CDR3 protein: CASSLSSTGYYEQYF
V gene: TRBV11-2; J gene: TRBJ2-5; clone size: NA; CDR3 protein: CASSLTPNTGGHGTQYF
V gene: TRBV5-1; J gene: TRBJ2-4; clone size: NA; CDR3 protein: CASSLDSSLAKNIQYF
V gene: TRBV19; J gene: TRBJ2-7; clone size: NA; CDR3 protein: CASSIGHGALAEQYF
V gene: TRBV5-1; J gene: TRBJ2-3; clone size: NA; CDR3 protein: CASSSGLAGGRGLGTDTQYF
V gene: TRBV10-2; J gene: TRBJ2-7; clone size: NA; CDR3 protein: CASSQGARTYEQYF
V gene: TRBV29-1; J gene: TRBJ2-7; clone size: NA; CDR3 protein: CSVESETGPYEQYF
V gene: TRBV5-1; J gene: TRBJ1-2; clone size: NA; CDR3 protein: CASSEARGGETNYGYTF
V gene: TRBV7-6; J gene: TRBJ1-1; clone size: NA; CDR3 protein: CASLRTANTEAFF
V gene: TRBV6-4; J gene: TRBJ2-1; clone size: NA; CDR3 protein: CASSDSQRGEYNEQFF
V gene: TRBV11-1; J gene: TRBJ2-6; clone size: NA; CDR3 protein: CASSSNSGQGDSGANVLTF
V gene: TRBV6-5; J gene: TRBJ1-6; clone size: NA; CDR3 protein: CASSYSGTGGRSYNSPLHF
V gene: TRBV5-8; J gene: TRBJ2-1; clone size: NA; CDR3 protein: CASSGRQGREQFF
V gene: TRBV19; J gene: TRBJ2-7; clone size: NA; CDR3 protein: CASSMGFPPYEQYF
V gene: TRBV27; J gene: TRBJ2-7; clone size: NA; CDR3 protein: CASSPRGLAYEQYF
V gene: TRBV29-1; J gene: TRBJ2-1; clone size: NA; CDR3 protein: CSVEDLGTGPNEQFF
V gene: TRBV7-9; J gene: TRBJ2-1; clone size: NA; CDR3 protein: CASSLGGDISYNEQFF
V gene: TRBV10-2; J gene: TRBJ2-7; clone size: NA; CDR3 protein: CASSDGLNSYEQYF
V gene: TRBV20-1; J gene: TRBJ2-5; clone size: NA; CDR3 protein: CSARTGSQETQYF
V gene: TRBV15; J gene: TRBJ2-7; clone size: NA; CDR3 protein: CATSRGISGDAYEQYF
V gene: TRBV4-2; J gene: TRBJ2-7; clone size: NA; CDR3 protein: CASSQNTGDSSYEQYF
V gene: TRBV5-1; J gene: TRBJ2-5; clone size: NA; CDR3 protein: CASSLVGQGAETQYF
V gene: TRBV28; J gene: TRBJ2-3; clone size: NA; CDR3 protein: CASSGDSLKDTQYF
V gene: TRBV12-3/TRBV12-4; J gene: TRBJ2-7; clone size: NA; CDR3 protein: CASTLTGRGYEQYF
V gene: TRBV23-1; J gene: TRBJ2-2; clone size: NA; CDR3 protein: CANGQGYTGELFF
V gene: TRBV4-1; J gene: TRBJ1-2; clone size: NA; CDR3 protein: CASSLYPGQTVYGYTF
V gene: TRBV5-4; J gene: TRBJ1-2; clone size: NA; CDR3 protein: CASSLVRIGTGEANYGYTF
V gene: TRBV6-1; J gene: TRBJ2-1; clone size: NA; CDR3 protein: CASSEAAGGPNEQFF
V gene: TRBV20-1; J gene: TRBJ1-2; clone size: NA; CDR3 protein: CSASARYYGYTF
V gene: TRBV3-1; J gene: TRBJ1-1; clone size: NA; CDR3 protein: CASSQEGGWAEAFF
V gene: TRBV30; J gene: TRBJ1-2; clone size: NA; CDR3 protein: CAWSVFSYGYTF